This T cell receptor (beta chain) originates from a study of post-analysis software for immune sequencing data (dated by TCRdb to between 2014 and 2017). Regarding the study in general: Recorded disease courses included relapsing-remitting, secondary progressive and progressive-relapsing multiple sclerosis, with some patients lacking subtype annotation. A subset of samples was prepared in parallel using single-end sample barcoding, then pooled and co-amplified after Illumina adapter ligation. The patient repertoires were compared against approximately ten previously published healthy control repertoires obtained from donors aged 6 to 25 years. Paper-wide results and their limitations: Normalized Chao1 diversity was significantly lower in multiple sclerosis patients than controls, suggesting substantial peripheral T-cell clonal expansion. When samples were clustered directly using the F measure, samples prepared in the same batch co-clustered strongly, which prompted a batch-effect correction. Patients showed significantly higher frequencies than controls for five TRBV segments, among them TRBV5-6, TRBV5-1 and TRBV20-1. The control group was slightly older than the multiple sclerosis patient group.

Library preparation employed PCR. The sequencer listed for this sample is Illumina HiSeq 2500. Unique molecular identifiers were incorporated into TCR beta cDNA libraries to reduce PCR and sequencing biases. Roughly 0.5 million cDNA molecules were obtained per 1 to 10 million input T cells, so each molecule approximated one T cell. Patient libraries were prepared and sequenced with the same protocol used for the earlier healthy control dataset. Within a given batch, samples were prepared together, multiplexed and sequenced on the same HiSeq lane. The paper's data handling went like this. MIGEC was used to process the raw barcoded reads, and molecular identifier groups with only a single read were discarded before consensus assembly and CDR3 extraction. VDJtools was used for post-analysis of the clonotype tables, with diversity normalized by down-sampling every dataset to the smallest sample size. To correct batch-related cross-sample contamination, repertoire overlap clustering matched CDR3 amino acid sequences but not nucleotide sequences. Clones were called with MiXCR by TCRdb after fastp trimmed the public reads at Q25, and only in-frame beta chains were retained. Rows merge per CDR3 protein into single entries with the most common DNA and genes. The V and J calls were determined by TCRdb, not by the authors. This sample holds about 500,000 distinct CDR3 sequences; 40% to 55% were observed only once. The ten largest clones add up to 9.5% to 13% of the sample.

With respect to this clonotype: What this receptor recognizes is not known. Per-base qualities were not stored, and no clone one base away is much larger.

V is shortened by 6 bases, J by 5 bases, and the region joining them spans 14 bases. Spanning cysteine to phenylalanine, the CDR3 consists of 13 amino acids. Left in the record is the CDR3 DNA by itself, 39 bases read in frame from the first base. CDR1 is given as SGHDT and CDR2 as YYEEEE, both from the germline V gene. To demonstrate the VDJtools post-analysis software, the study profiled TCR beta repertoires from the peripheral blood of about a dozen young patients with multiple sclerosis. The multiple sclerosis patients were children and adolescents between about 6 and 15 years of age. This chain is built from TRBV5-6 and TRBJ2-5, with a weak D call of TRBD1 (5 bases match). The sample was blood. The sequence was obtained from a girl between 5 and 17 years old with multiple sclerosis. CDR3 reads: CASTSPRDETQYF. DNA sequence: TGTGCCAGCACAAGTCCCAGGGATGAGACCCAGTACTTC.